These 2 T cell receptor beta chains came from one sample sequenced in a study of metastatic and nonmetastatic thyroid tumors (dated by TCRdb to 2018 to 2020). Library generation was performed with PCR. The reads were generated on an Illumina HiSeq 4000. The public reads were run again by TCRdb, first through fastp at Q25 and then through MiXCR, and only productive beta chains were kept. The sample table contains under 15,000 clones; only one count was recorded for over 10% of them. The top ten constitute approximately 29% of the sample. Before undergoing thyroid surgery, none of the patients had been given any kind of treatment. Input material: blood. The receptor source for this set is a female donor with papillary thyroid cancer or a benign thyroid nodule (not recorded which). Some clones in this sample may be carry-over from other donors' samples.

Comments on this clone: The final CDR3 position lacks the conserved phenylalanine or tryptophan, pointing to a likely read error. The gene calls are TRBV19 and TRBJ1-5, with no clear D. The CDR3 extends over 13 amino acids. Germline V CDR1 and CDR2: LNHDA, SQIVND (reference sequence). CDR3: CASSTQGNQPQHS. Written as DNA, the CDR3 is TGTGCCAGTAGTACACAAGGAAATCAGCCGCAGCATTCT.

This clone came up many times. The rearrangement joins TRBV18 to TRBJ1-2; D call uncertain. V gave up 3 bases and J gave up 6 bases, with 14 bases separating them. The CDR3 is 14 amino acids. Germline V lookup: CDR1 KGHSH, CDR2 LQKENI. CDR3 sequence (DNA): TGTGCCAGCTCACCTTTACTTAAAGAGAATGGCTACACCTTC. Its protein product is CASSPLLKENGYTF.